These 21 T cell receptor beta chains originate from one sample sequenced in a study of technical replicates of blood from a few donors. The table came from immunoSEQ multiplex PCR; TCRdb's copy has only in-frame clones and leaves some out. The repertoire has fewer than 75,000 clones, 70% to 90% of them found once; the top ten carry roughly 4.6%. Source material: PBMCs. The source of these receptors is a human donor in good health. Some clones in this sample may be carry-over from other donors' samples.

V gene TRBV5-4 combines with J gene TRBJ1-1, with D tentatively TRBD1 (6 bases). The CDR3 totals 14 residues. V was clipped by 4 bases and J by 1 base, with 11 bases between them. Germline V lookup: CDR1 SGHNT, CDR2 YYREEE (reference sequence). For the CDR3, the DNA is TGTGCCAGCAGCACGGACAGAACGAACACTGAAGCTTTCTTT. Amino acid sequence: CASSTDRTNTEAFF. Variable domain in full (rest from reference TRBV5-4 and TRBJ1-1): ETGVTQSPTHLIKTRGQQVTLRCSSQSGHNTVSWYQQALGQGPQFIFQYYREEENGRGNFPPRFSGLQFPNYSSELNVNALELDDSALYLCASSTDRTNTEAFFGQGTRLTVV.

This chain connects TRBV5-6 to TRBJ2-5, with 12 bases fitting TRBD2. Trimming took 4 bases from V and 5 from J; bases not matched to a gene: 9. The CDR3 covers 16 residues. CDR1 and CDR2 (germline): SGHDT, YYEEEE. This chain's CDR3 is CASSMTSGSGLETQYF. The CDR3, as DNA: TGTGCCAGCAGCATGACTAGCGGGAGCGGTTTGGAGACCCAGTACTTC.

This sequence joins TRBV4-1 and TRBJ1-5, with 9 positions matching TRBD1. V was clipped by 1 base and J by 6 bases; unmatched bases: 4. Looked up from germline, CDR1 is MGHRA and CDR2 is YSYEKL. The CDR3 is 15 amino acids. CDR3 coding DNA: TGCGCCAGCAGCCAAGGACAGGGGGGTGTTCAGCCCCAGCATTTT. Protein: CASSQGQGGVQPQHF.

This clone was seen a handful of times. This chain uses TRBV4-1 with TRBJ1-1; D is uncertain. Trimming left V 0 bases short and J 4 bases short, with 12 bases between. Germline V gene sequence: CDR1 MGHRA, CDR2 YSYEKL. The CDR3 runs 15 residues. The CDR3 DNA sequence: TGCGCCAGCAGCCAAGATCCCACTGATCGCACTGAAGCTTTCTTT. It translates to CASSQDPTDRTEAFF.

This rearrangement joins TRBV19 to TRBJ2-1; 9 nucleotides align to TRBD1. V dropped 7 bases and J dropped 6; count of bases not matched to a gene: 13. This CDR3 has 16 residues. The germline V gene has CDR1 LNHDA and CDR2 SQIVND (reference sequence). CDR3 residues: CASNPLGQGNVNEQFF. DNA of the CDR3: TGTGCCAGTAATCCCCTGGGACAGGGAAACGTCAATGAGCAGTTCTTC. The whole variable domain, remainder taken from reference TRBV19 and TRBJ2-1, is DGGITQSPKYLFRKEGQNVTLSCEQNLNHDAMYWYRQDPGQGLRLIYYSQIVNDFQKGDIAEGYSVSREKKESFPLTVTSAQKNPTAFYLCASNPLGQGNVNEQFFGPGTRLTVL.

This chain's CDR3 is CASSENPGARGLTF. The CDR3 DNA reads as TGTGCCAGCAGCGAGAATCCAGGGGCCCGAGGCCTGACTTTC. V and J are TRBV9 and TRBJ2-6, with D tentatively TRBD1 (6 bases). Germline V gene data show CDR1 as SGDLS and CDR2 as YYNGEE. V dropped 3 bases and J dropped 15 bases, with 19 bases sitting between them. The CDR3 covers 14 residues.

The chain joins TRBV5-1 to TRBJ2-3; no reliable D call. The germline gives CDR1 SGHRS, CDR2 YFSETQ. This CDR3 comprises 12 residues. The germline V and J ends were trimmed by 0 bases and 5 bases, with 4 bases remaining between them. The CDR3 protein is CASSLDQDTQYF. The CDR3 DNA is TGCGCCAGCAGCTTGGATCAAGATACGCAGTATTTT.

Ten or more counts support this clone. This chain connects TRBV4-2 to TRBJ2-1; D is unresolved. Germline CDR1 LGHNA, CDR2 YNFKEQ. CDR3 size: 13 residues. V lost 4 bases and J lost 6, with 10 bases in between. The CDR3 DNA follows: TGTGCCAGCAGCCTTGGCCCTCTCAATGAGCAGTTCTTC. Its protein product is CASSLGPLNEQFF.

The gene calls are TRBV7-9 and TRBJ2-7; D is undetermined. Germline CDR1 SEHNR, CDR2 FQNEAQ (reference sequence). The V gene lost 4 bases and the J gene lost 2 bases, with 6 bases spanning the gap. There are 12 residues in the CDR3. CDR3 amino acids: CASSSITYEQYF. The CDR3 DNA reads TGTGCCAGCAGCTCTATTACCTACGAGCAGTACTTC.

This rearrangement joins TRBV5-8 to TRBJ2-7, with D perhaps TRBD1 (6 bases). Germline V lookup: CDR1 SGHTS, CDR2 YDEGEE. The CDR3 length is 14 residues. V lost 0 bases, J lost 6 bases, and 13 bases lay in between. This CDR3 reads CASSLGTAAGEQYF. In DNA, the CDR3 is TGTGCCAGCAGCTTGGGGACAGCTGCGGGCGAGCAGTACTTC.

V and J are TRBV11-2 and TRBJ2-7, with 9 bases lining up with TRBD2. The trim removed 4 bases at V and 2 bases at J, leaving 6 bases unmatched. The germline V gene has CDR1 SGHAT and CDR2 FQNNGV. The CDR3 sequence is 15 residues long. The CDR3: CASSSMTSGTYEQYF. CDR3 DNA sequence: TGTGCCAGCAGCTCGATGACTAGCGGCACCTACGAGCAGTACTTC.

The V gene is TRBV27, the J gene TRBJ1-5, with D perhaps matching TRBD1 (5 bases). Per germline, CDR1 MNHEY and CDR2 SMNVEV (reference sequence). The CDR3 spans 14 residues. V lost 1 base, J lost 6 bases, and 10 bases lay in between. The CDR3 coding sequence is TGTGCCAGCAGTTTATGGGGGGAGGGTCAGCCCCAGCATTTT. Translated, it gives CASSLWGEGQPQHF.

This chain uses TRBV7-2 with TRBJ1-1; possible D gene TRBD1, 5 bases. V dropped 2 bases and J dropped 4 bases, with 17 bases sitting between them. CDR1 and CDR2 from the germline V gene are SGHTA and FQGNSA. The CDR3 is 16 amino acids. The CDR3 DNA follows: TGTGCCAGCAGCTTACTTCCCAGTGGGGGAGGCACTGAAGCTTTCTTT. It translates to CASSLLPSGGGTEAFF. Looking up the rest from reference TRBV7-2 and TRBJ1-1 gives the full variable domain: GAGVSQSPSNKVTEKGKDVELRCDPISGHTALYWYRQSLGQGLEFLIYFQGNSAPDKSGLPSDRFSAERTGGSVSTLTIQRTQQEDSAVYLCASSLLPSGGGTEAFFGQGTRLTVV.

The gene calls are TRBV19 and TRBJ1-5; TRBD1 agrees at 10 bases. The length of the CDR3 is 17 residues. Germline V gene lookup returns CDR1 LNHDA and CDR2 SQIVND (reference sequence). Losses at the gene ends were 3 bases for V and 1 base for J; bases not matched to a gene: 6. The CDR3 region is CASSIIGQGGSNQPQHF. In DNA, the CDR3 is TGTGCCAGTAGTATTATTGGACAGGGGGGGAGCAATCAGCCCCAGCATTTT.

The chain has TRBV13 and TRBJ2-4, with 8 bases matching TRBD2. V gave up 1 base and J gave up 0 bases; unmatched junction bases: 5. The germline V gene encodes CDR1 PRHDT and CDR2 FYEKMQ (reference sequence). The CDR3 has 17 residues. DNA of the CDR3: TGTGCCAGCAGCTTAGTCGGGAGGGCGATAGCCAAAAACATTCAGTACTTC. It yields the protein CASSLVGRAIAKNIQYF.

The rearrangement uses TRBV11-2 and TRBJ1-1; 9 nucleotides agree with TRBD1. The length of the CDR3 is 13 residues. The germline V gene has CDR1 SGHAT and CDR2 FQNNGV. V gave up 4 bases and J gave up 7 bases; unmatched junction bases: 4. CDR3 residues: CASSSQGANEAFF. CDR3 coding DNA: TGTGCCAGCAGCTCACAGGGGGCTAATGAAGCTTTCTTT.

The chain links TRBV7-2 to TRBJ2-2, with 7 nucleotides matching TRBD2. The CDR3 contains 18 residues. Trimming took 5 bases from V and 0 from J; bases not matched to a gene: 12. Germline V gives CDR1 SGHTA, CDR2 FQGNSA. The CDR3 protein is CASSPSLGRGSNTGELFF. In DNA form, the CDR3 reads TGTGCCAGCAGCCCTAGCCTGGGGCGGGGGTCGAACACCGGGGAGCTGTTTTTT.

The chain joins TRBV18 to TRBJ2-3, with 9 positions matching TRBD2. V trimming: 0 bases; J trimming: 2 bases; junction bases outside the gene matches: 6. Germline CDR1 reads KGHSH; CDR2 reads LQKENI. The CDR3 extends over 17 amino acids. The CDR3 bases are TGTGCCAGCTCACCACCGGGGCTAGCGGGACCCACAGATACGCAGTATTTT. This translates into CASSPPGLAGPTDTQYF.

V gene TRBV7-2 combines with J gene TRBJ2-7, with 13 bases identical to TRBD2. Germline V gene sequence: CDR1 SGHTA, CDR2 FQGNSA. With 3 bases clipped from V and 7 bases from J, the junction kept 9 bases outside the gene matches. The CDR3 is made up of 16 amino acids. The CDR3 here is CASSFPGLAGVGEQYF. As DNA, the CDR3 is TGTGCCAGCAGCTTCCCCGGACTAGCGGGAGTGGGGGAGCAGTACTTC.

The chain links TRBV10-3 to TRBJ2-7; D remains unclear. This CDR3 comprises 12 residues. Germline V lookup: CDR1 ENHRY, CDR2 SYGVKD. V shed 3 bases and J shed 2 bases, with 5 bases lying between them. CDR3 region: CAISDTAYEQYF. Written as DNA, the CDR3 is TGTGCCATCAGTGATACAGCCTACGAGCAGTACTTC.

The CDR3 reads CASSEIGGTGGSYEQYF. The CDR3 DNA sequence: TGTGCCAGCAGTGAAATCGGCGGGACAGGGGGGTCCTACGAGCAGTACTTC. V is TRBV2 and J is TRBJ2-7, with TRBD1 matching over 11 bases. The V and J ends lost 2 bases and 1 base, in that order; junction bases with no gene match: 7. The CDR3 spans 17 residues. Germline CDR1 is SNHLY and CDR2 is FYNNEI. Complete variable domain (other parts from reference TRBV2 and TRBJ2-7): EPEVTQTPSHQVTQMGQEVILRCVPISNHLYFYWYRQILGQKVEFLVSFYNNEISEKSEIFDDQFSVERPDGSNFTLKIRSTKLEDSAMYFCASSEIGGTGGSYEQYFGPGTRLTVT.